This T cell receptor (beta chain) derives from a study of T cells of healthy individuals. MiXCR, applied by TCRdb to the 5' RACE reads, yields one record per CDR3 protein. The table records about 96,000 distinct CDR3 sequences, about 16% of them present only once. V was pared by 9 bases and J by 8 bases, with 10 bases between. Looked up from germline, CDR1 is KGHDR and CDR2 is SFDVKD. The CDR3 sequence is 12 residues long. This clonotype was observed a few times. The TCR was taken from a human donor in good health. The chain recombines TRBV24-1 with TRBJ1-6; the D is unclear. The CDR3 DNA reads as TGTGCCACCGGCCGGGGTGATTCACCCCTCCACTTT. Translating it yields CATGRGDSPLHF.